The present T cell receptor beta chain was sequenced within a study of blood T cell repertoires in COVID-19. As processed by the authors: Reference gene primer amplification gave estimated nucleated cell counts. Sequencing was performed with immunoSEQ multiplex PCR; in TCRdb, only in-frame clones are kept and a portion is missing. Clonal size and the V and J genes are those of that table, whereas D and trimming came from the DNA. Of 180,000 or so clones listed, 80% to 90% are singletons. The germline gives CDR1 MDHEN, CDR2 SYDVKM. Trimming left V 2 bases short and J 5 bases short, with 12 bases between. CDR3 length equals 15 residues.

The sequencing sample was made of peripheral blood. The source is a man in his 60s with acute or convalescent COVID-19. The chain has TRBV28 and TRBJ2-2; unclear D gene. Here the CDR3 reads CASSLDAEATGELFF. The CDR3 DNA reads as TGTGCCAGCAGTTTAGACGCAGAGGCAACCGGGGAGCTGTTTTTT.